This entry describes one T cell receptor (beta chain). Its antigen is unknown. The record originates from a study of cytomegalovirus exposure and HLA in healthy donors. The table came from immunoSEQ multiplex PCR; TCRdb's copy has only in-frame clones and leaves some out. The sample has approximately 140,000 clones, approximately 85% seen once. Whole-study findings and limits: Subsequent analysis revealed that first-cohort TCR clusters tended to co-occur in the approximately 120 validation repertoires. A classifier reportedly called cytomegalovirus status with high sensitivity and specificity.

The J segment lost 3 bases and the V segment lost 8 bases, leaving 3 bases of the junction unmatched. Germline-derived CDR1 and CDR2 are MNHEY and SMNVEV (reference sequence). The CDR3 loop spans 13 amino acids. The source is a woman under 40 in good health and CMV-seronegative. The V call is TRBV27, the J call TRBJ2-7; 11 bases are a match to TRBD1. Sequenced material: PBMCs. CDR3 protein: CASGTGGLYEQYF. CDR3 coding DNA: TGTGCCAGCGGGACAGGGGGTCTCTACGAGCAGTACTTC.